The TCR beta chain described here comes from a study of glioma-infiltrating T cells after dendritic cell vaccination (dated by TCRdb to the mid-2010s). As for the study more broadly: The cohort included 15 or so glioblastoma patients drawn from Phase I and II dendritic cell vaccination trials, of whom 9 were newly diagnosed and 6 had recurrent disease. Patients received autologous tumor lysate-pulsed dendritic cell vaccination between the early 2000s and the early 2010s. To make the vaccine, monocyte-derived dendritic cells were cultured for seven to eight days with IL-4 and GM-CSF and then pulsed overnight with autologous tumor lysate. Three intradermal dendritic cell vaccine injections were administered to patients at biweekly intervals in the arm below the axilla. In glioblastoma patients vaccinated with dendritic cells, deep sequencing of TCR beta CDR3 regions served to measure tumor-infiltrating lymphocyte content and to compare repertoires between tumor and blood. TCR sequencing metrics, including TIL content and tumor-blood repertoire overlap, were correlated with survival after dendritic cell vaccination. Beyond this particular receptor, the publication reports: After dendritic cell vaccination, a higher estimated pretreatment TIL content predicted longer time to progression and longer overall survival. The three-group TCR overlap response model was characterized as speculative, and prospective validation of the model was stated to be required. TCR clonality showed no direct relationship with survival, which suggests that a diverse polyclonal response may matter. The cohort was small and heterogeneous, few patients had complete blood and tumor sets, and even fewer had initial-recurrent tumor pairs.

TCRB CDR3 regions were amplified from 1.5 to 2 ug genomic DNA, or all available DNA if less, using the immunoSEQ assay. For multiplex PCR, 60 forward primers for TCR V beta segments and 13 reverse primers for J beta segments were used. To estimate the number of reads per starting template, synthetic control templates were added to each sample at limiting dilution. Sequencing produced 87 bp reads on the Illumina HiSeq System. As for the authors' bioinformatics: PCR and sequencing errors were removed by a nearest neighbor algorithm that merged closely related sequences. TCR overlap was measured as the percentage of unique tumor TCR beta sequences that were also present in the peripheral blood of the same patient. TCRdb provides this immuneACCESS table in a form limited to in-frame rearrangements. Some clones are lacking; in checked studies, under half of them reflect an unresolved V gene, and why the rest are absent is not known. That table furnishes V, J and clone size, whereas the DNA furnished D and trimming. Across this sample there are about 63,000 clones, with under 90% seen only once. Jointly, the top ten make up more than 8.5% of the sample.

What the time point label conveys for this sample: after dendritic cell vaccination, including at tumor progression/relapse. Patients were selected on the basis of adequate residual fresh-frozen tumor tissue and more than two years of available survival data. None of the glioblastoma patients carried an isocitrate dehydrogenase mutation, although molecular status otherwise varied. PBMC were collected before vaccination, two weeks after the third vaccination, and at tumor progression when it occurred. The Qiagen DNeasy Blood extraction Kit was used for extraction of genomic DNA. About this clone: Its antigen remains unidentified. Base qualities are not provided; no much larger clone lies one nucleotide away.

CDR1 and CDR2 are read off the germline V gene as SGHRS and YFSETQ. There are 15 amino acids in the CDR3, from cysteine to phenylalanine inclusive. Here the CDR3 DNA is all that survives: 45 bases in frame from base 1. V and J lose 1 base and 1 base, and a span of 9 bases separates them. This receptor was obtained from a human donor with glioblastoma. This sequence uses TRBV5-1 and TRBJ2-1, and the D gene may be TRBD2, 6 bases matching. The specimen comprised blood, sampled after dendritic cell vaccination. The DNA is TGCGCCAGCAGCTTGACGGGGGAGTCCTACAATGAGCAGTTCTTC. This is translated as CASSLTGESYNEQFF.